The rows below give T cell receptor beta chains drawn from one sample of a study of cytomegalovirus exposure and HLA in healthy donors. Assay used: immunoSEQ multiplex PCR; TCRdb lists only in-frame clones, some missing. The table shows about 180,000 clones, with 72% occurring only once. The specimen sequenced was PBMCs. Receptor source: a human donor in good health. The CDR3 runs from the conserved cysteine through the conserved F or W. A D gene is named only where the DNA matches it firmly. Size is stated for part of the rows, as once, few or many counts, or as a class when the clone is expanded.

v_call	d_call	clone_size	j_call	cdr3_aa	cdr3_nt
TRBV2	TRBD1	.	TRBJ1-4	CASSEAVNRGRSREKLFF	TGTGCCAGCAGTGAAGCGGTTAACAGGGGGCGGTCTAGGGAAAAACTGTTTTTT
TRBV27	.	.	TRBJ1-5	CASRSHSSNQPQHF	TGTGCCAGCAGGAGCCACAGCAGCAATCAGCCCCAGCATTTT
TRBV14	.	few	TRBJ1-2	CASSQRSYGYTF	TGTGCCAGCAGCCAACGGTCCTATGGCTACACCTTC
TRBV18	TRBD1	few	TRBJ1-6	CASSPGTGNSPLHF	TGTGCCAGCTCACCCGGGACAGGGAATTCACCCCTCCACTTT
TRBV14	TRBD1	.	TRBJ1-2	CASSGQGAWGYTF	TGTGCCAGCAGCGGCCAGGGGGCTTGGGGCTACACCTTC
TRBV21-1	.	.	TRBJ1-4	CASSRKTGAHEKLFF	TGTGCCAGCAGCAGAAAGACAGGGGCCCATGAAAAACTGTTTTTT
TRBV27	.	once	TRBJ2-7	CASSLQGPSSYEQYF	TGTGCCAGCAGTTTACAGGGGCCATCCTCCTACGAGCAGTACTTC
TRBV19	.	.	TRBJ2-3	CASRTGSSTDTQYF	TGTGCCAGTAGAACAGGGTCAAGCACAGATACGCAGTATTTT
TRBV19	TRBD1	.	TRBJ2-2	CASDPGQTNTGELFF	TGTGCCAGTGATCCGGGACAGACGAACACCGGGGAGCTGTTTTTT
TRBV5-1	TRBD2	.	TRBJ2-1	CASSYSGVSSYNEQFF	TGCGCCAGCAGCTATAGCGGGGTGAGCTCCTACAATGAGCAGTTCTTC
TRBV19	.	.	TRBJ1-2	CASRSIPNYGYTF	TGTGCCAGTAGGAGCATACCTAACTATGGCTACACCTTC
TRBV7-8	TRBD1	.	TRBJ1-2	CASSLGGMQGDRRSYGYTF	TGTGCCAGCAGCTTAGGAGGGATGCAAGGGGACAGGAGAAGCTATGGCTACACCTTC
TRBV28	.	.	TRBJ2-7	CASSLTGPYEQYF	TGTGCCAGCAGTTTGACAGGACCCTACGAGCAGTACTTC
TRBV6-1	TRBD1	many	TRBJ1-1	CASSASPTGGTEAFF	TGTGCCAGCAGTGCGTCTCCTACAGGGGGCACTGAAGCTTTCTTT
TRBV7-8	.	.	TRBJ2-2	CASSLGGANTGELFF	TGTGCCAGCAGCTTAGGGGGGGCGAACACCGGGGAGCTGTTTTTT